Presented here are 7 T cell receptor beta chains from one specimen sequenced in a study of CD8+CD57+ T cells in acquired aplastic anemia. The TCR beta profiling, which covered VDJ combination and CDR3 sequence, was carried out using genomic DNA as the template. Using its own MiXCR run on the reads, TCRdb lists one record per CDR3 protein. The table shows about 180,000 distinct CDR3 sequences, with 48% occurring only once. For sequencing, patients were chosen who had shown expansion of CD8+CD57+ cells by flow cytometry. The sequenced material came from sorted CD4+, CD8+, or CD8+CD57+ T cells (not recorded which) from PBMCs. The receptor set was obtained from a human donor with aplastic anemia.

This clonotype has ten or more counts. The chain is built from TRBV10-2 and TRBJ1-5, with unresolved D. Per germline, CDR1 WSHSY and CDR2 SAAADI. Trimming took off 2 bases at V and 2 bases at J, with 7 bases between the two ends. This CDR3 is 14 amino acids long. In DNA form, the CDR3 reads TGCGCCAGCAGTGAGCTGGGAGGCAATCAGCCCCAGCATTTT. Translation: CASSELGGNQPQHF.

This clonotype was seen a handful of times. This chain connects TRBV30 to TRBJ1-1; unclear D gene. The germline V gene has CDR1 GTSNPN and CDR2 SVGIG (reference sequence). With 0 bases removed from V and 1 base from J, the gap between germline ends came to 6 bases. CDR3 size: 13 residues. CDR3: CAWSVSANTEAFF. The CDR3 region has the DNA TGTGCCTGGAGTGTTTCTGCGAACACTGAAGCTTTCTTT.

This chain uses TRBV20-1 with TRBJ1-2, with D unresolved. Per the germline V gene, CDR1 is DFQATT and CDR2 is SNEGSKA (reference sequence). Trimming shortened V by 0 bases and J by 3 bases, and 8 bases separated the two germline ends. This CDR3 comprises 13 residues. CDR3 DNA sequence: TGCAGTGCTAGAGAAAAGTCGTACTATGGCTACACCTTC. Its translation: CSAREKSYYGYTF.

V gene TRBV28 combines with J gene TRBJ1-2; perhaps TRBD1 as D (6 bases). V dropped 6 bases and J dropped 2 bases, with 10 bases sitting between them. The germline gives CDR1 MDHEN, CDR2 SYDVKM. The CDR3 covers 13 residues. The CDR3 spells CASSRGLNYGYTF. In DNA form, the CDR3 reads TGTGCCAGCAGCAGGGGTTTGAACTATGGCTACACCTTC.

The genes are TRBV20-1 and TRBJ1-5; 10 bases map to TRBD1. This CDR3 has 15 residues. The V gene's germline CDR1 is DFQATT and CDR2 SNEGSKA (reference sequence). Germline trimming cut 3 bases from V and 1 base from J; bases unmatched to any gene: 3. The CDR3 DNA is TGCAGTGCTAGGACAGGGGGCAGGAGCAATCAGCCCCAGCATTTT. It codes for CSARTGGRSNQPQHF.

The V and J genes are TRBV6-4 and TRBJ1-2, with a weak D call TRBD1 (6 bases). Per the germline V gene, CDR1 is MRHNA and CDR2 is SNTAGT. V was pared by 6 bases and J by 3 bases, with 14 bases between. CDR3 length: 14 residues. CDR3 nucleotide sequence: TGTGCCAGCAGAGCCACACGACAGGACTATGGCTACACCTTC. As protein: CASRATRQDYGYTF.

This rearrangement joins TRBV7-2 to TRBJ1-2, with a weak D call TRBD1 (6 bases). CDR3 length equals 14 residues. V was cut by 5 bases and J by 4 bases, with 14 bases left in between. CDR1 and CDR2 from the germline V gene are SGHTA and FQGNSA. DNA for the CDR3: TGTGCCAGCAGCCGCAGTGACAGGTCCTATGGCTACACCTTC. Encoded protein: CASSRSDRSYGYTF.